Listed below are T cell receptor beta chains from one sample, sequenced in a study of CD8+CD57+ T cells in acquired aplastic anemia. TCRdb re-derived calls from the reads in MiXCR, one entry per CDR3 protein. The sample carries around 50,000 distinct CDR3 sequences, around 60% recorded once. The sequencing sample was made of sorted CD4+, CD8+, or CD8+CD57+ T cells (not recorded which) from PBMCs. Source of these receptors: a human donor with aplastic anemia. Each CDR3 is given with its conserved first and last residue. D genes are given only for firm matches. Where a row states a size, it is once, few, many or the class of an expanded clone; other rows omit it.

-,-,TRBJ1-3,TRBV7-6,CASSHPTVSGNTIYF,TGTGCCAGCAGCCACCCGACAGTCTCTGGAAACACCATATATTTT
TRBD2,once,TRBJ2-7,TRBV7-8,CASSLVSGGAYEQYF,TGTGCCAGCAGCTTAGTTAGCGGGGGGGCCTACGAGCAGTACTTC
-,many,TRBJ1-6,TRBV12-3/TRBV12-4,CASSPPQGGNSPLHF,TGTGCCAGCAGTCCCCCACAGGGAGGGAATTCACCCCTCCACTTT
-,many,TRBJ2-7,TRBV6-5,CASSYGLGGYEQYF,TGTGCCAGCAGTTATGGACTAGGGGGCTACGAGCAGTACTTC
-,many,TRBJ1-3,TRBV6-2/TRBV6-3,CASSYGVAGAVAGNTIYF,TGTGCCAGCAGTTACGGGGTCGCCGGGGCCGTGGCTGGAAACACCATATATTTT
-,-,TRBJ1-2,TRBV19,CASRPSQLYGYTF,TGTGCCAGTAGGCCCTCGCAGCTCTATGGCTACACCTTC
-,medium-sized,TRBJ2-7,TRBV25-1,CASSVSSYEQYF,TGTGCCAGCAGTGTCAGTTCCTACGAGCAGTACTTC
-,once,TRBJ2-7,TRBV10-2,CASSEGDGSCEQYF,TGCGCCAGCAGTGAGGGGGACGGTTCCTGCGAGCAGTACTTC
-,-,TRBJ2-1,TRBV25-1,CASSIPWGSTLFF,TGTGCCAGCAGTATTCCCTGGGGTTCAACGCTCTTCTTC
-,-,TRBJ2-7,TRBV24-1,CATSDSSSYEQYF,TGTGCCACCAGTGACTCAAGCTCCTACGAGCAGTACTTC
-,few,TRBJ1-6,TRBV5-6,CGAVQGLNSPLHF,TGCGGTGCCGTCCAGGGTCTGAATTCACCCCTCCACTTT
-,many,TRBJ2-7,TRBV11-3,CASSLAGTEEQYF,TGTGCCAGCAGCTTAGCCGGGACGGAGGAGCAGTACTTC
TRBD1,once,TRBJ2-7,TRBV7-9,CASSFPGQGVDEQYF,TGTGCCAGCAGCTTCCCGGGACAGGGTGTGGACGAGCAGTACTTC
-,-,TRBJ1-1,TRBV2,CASSELEAFF,TGTGCCAGCAGTGAACTTGAAGCTTTCTTT
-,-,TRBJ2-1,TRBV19,CAGSTPGYNEQFF,TGTGCCGGTAGTACCCCGGGCTACAATGAGCAGTTCTTC
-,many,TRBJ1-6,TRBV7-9,CASTIGGSYNSPLHF,TGTGCCAGCACCATTGGAGGGTCCTATAATTCACCCCTCCACTTT
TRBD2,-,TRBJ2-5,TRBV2,CASSVSGGNQETQYF,TGTGCCAGCAGTGTTAGCGGGGGGAATCAAGAGACCCAGTACTTC
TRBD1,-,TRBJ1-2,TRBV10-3,CASSAGGNYGYTF,TGTGCCAGCAGTGCAGGGGGCAACTATGGCTACACCTTC
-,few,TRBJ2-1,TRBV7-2,CASSPAYNEQFF,TGTGCCAGCAGCCCCGCTTACAATGAGCAGTTCTTC
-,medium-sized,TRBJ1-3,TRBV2,CASSDRGVGDTIYF,TGTGCCAGCAGTGACAGGGGCGTGGGGGACACCATATATTTT
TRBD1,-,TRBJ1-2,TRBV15,CATSTTGTGIYGYTF,TGTGCCACCAGCACCACCGGGACAGGAATCTATGGCTACACCTTC
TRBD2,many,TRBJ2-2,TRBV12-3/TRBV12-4,CASSLGGAGELFF,TGTGCCAGCAGTTTGGGGGGGGCCGGGGAGCTGTTTTTT
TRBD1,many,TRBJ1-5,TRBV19,CASSIGTGGINQPQHF,TGTGCCAGTAGTATCGGGACAGGCGGGATCAATCAGCCCCAGCATTTT
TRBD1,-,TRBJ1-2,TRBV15,CATSPQGANYGYTF,TGTGCCACCAGCCCGCAGGGGGCTAACTATGGCTACACCTTC
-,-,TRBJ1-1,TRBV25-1,CASSGTAGWAFF,TGTGCCAGCAGTGGCACAGCCGGTTGGGCTTTCTTT
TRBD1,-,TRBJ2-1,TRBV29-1,CSVERGRVRNEQFF,TGCAGCGTTGAAAGGGGGCGAGTGAGGAATGAGCAGTTCTTC
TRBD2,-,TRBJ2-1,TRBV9,CASEGPRTSGGYRGNYNEQFF,TGTGCCAGCGAAGGACCTCGGACTAGCGGGGGCTACCGGGGGAACTACAATGAGCAGTTCTTC
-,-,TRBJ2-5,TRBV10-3,CAISGGDFQETQYF,TGTGCCATCAGTGGGGGGGACTTCCAAGAGACCCAGTACTTC
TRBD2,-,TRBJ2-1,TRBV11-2,CASSLGTSGDYNEQFF,TGTGCCAGCAGCTTAGGAACTAGCGGGGATTACAATGAGCAGTTCTTC
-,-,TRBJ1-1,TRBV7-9,CASSFVSNTEAFF,TGTGCCAGCAGCTTCGTAAGTAACACTGAAGCTTTCTTT
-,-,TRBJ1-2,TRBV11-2,CASSELYGYTF,TGTGCCAGCAGTGAGCTGTATGGCTACACCTTC
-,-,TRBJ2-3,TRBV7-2,CASSSPPSTDTQYF,TGTGCCAGCAGCTCGCCCCCGAGCACAGATACGCAGTATTTT
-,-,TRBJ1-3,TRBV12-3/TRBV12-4,CASSEDSSSGNTIYF,TGTGCCAGCAGTGAGGACAGTTCCTCTGGAAACACCATATATTTT
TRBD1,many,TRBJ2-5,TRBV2,CASSGIGTEEETQYF,TGTGCCAGCAGTGGAATAGGGACAGAAGAAGAGACCCAGTACTTC
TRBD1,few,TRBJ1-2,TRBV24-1,CATSDFRGQGREYGYTF,TGTGCCACCAGTGATTTCCGGGGACAGGGAAGGGAGTATGGCTACACCTTC
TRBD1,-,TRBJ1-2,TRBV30,CAWDGQGVGYGYTF,TGTGCCTGGGACGGACAGGGTGTGGGCTATGGCTACACCTTC
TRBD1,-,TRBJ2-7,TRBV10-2,CASSEDFGQGVEQYF,TGCGCCAGCAGTGAAGACTTCGGACAGGGTGTAGAGCAGTACTTC
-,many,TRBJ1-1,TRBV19,CASKQHRVDTEAFF,TGTGCCAGTAAACAACACAGGGTAGACACTGAAGCTTTCTTT
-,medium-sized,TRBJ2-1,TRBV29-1,CSVVGLSSYNEQFF,TGCAGCGTTGTAGGTCTGAGCTCCTACAATGAGCAGTTCTTC
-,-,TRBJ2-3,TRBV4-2,CASSQDPTSTDTQYF,TGTGCCAGCAGCCAAGATCCCACCAGCACAGATACGCAGTATTTT
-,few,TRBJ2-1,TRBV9,CASSVDFSHEQFF,TGTGCCAGCAGCGTAGACTTTAGTCATGAGCAGTTCTTC
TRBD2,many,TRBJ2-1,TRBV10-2,CASMLAGGNNEQFF,TGCGCCAGCATGCTAGCGGGGGGAAACAATGAGCAGTTCTTC
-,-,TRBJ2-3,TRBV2,CASSGGHEAQYF,TGTGCCAGCAGTGGGGGACACGAGGCGCAGTATTTT